These 2 T cell receptor beta chains share one sample of origin, sequenced in a study of CXCR3-negative and CXCR3-positive naive CD8 T cells. Study conclusions and caveats: Hydrophobicity was higher for TRB CDR3s found in CXCR3-positive naive cells than in CXCR3-negative naive cells.

It was by 5' RACE with UMI labels that the TRB cDNA libraries were prepared. Reanalyzing the 5' RACE reads, TCRdb keeps one entry per CDR3 protein, without DNA. Its listing shows approximately 90,000 distinct CDR3 sequences. Their antigens are not known. The sample consisted of naive CXCR3+ CD8+ T cells from blood. Documented subset: CD45RO-CCR7+CD27+CD95- naive CD8+ T cells expressing CXCR3 (TNR3+). All receptors derive from a human donor in good health. Some clones in this sample may be carry-over from other donors' samples.

V is TRBV3-1 and J is TRBJ2-2; TCRdb gives TRBD1 as the D gene, but with no DNA this cannot be confirmed. This CDR3 region has 17 residues. Germline V CDR1 and CDR2: LGHDT, YNNKEL (reference sequence). CDR3 loop: CASSLAVGTGITGELFF.

The rearrangement links TRBV3-1 to TRBJ2-7; the D gene TCRdb calls, TRBD1, cannot be checked with no DNA. The CDR3 runs 15 residues. Per germline, CDR1 LGHDT and CDR2 YNNKEL (reference sequence). This chain's CDR3 is CASSQHSTGNYEQYF.